This is a list of T cell receptor beta chains from one sample in a study of cytomegalovirus exposure and HLA in healthy donors. Data came from immunoSEQ multiplex PCR; TCRdb stores just in-frame clones and leaves some out. The top ten clones hold roughly 5% of a sample with over 100,000 clones, 60% to 80% of them seen once. The sample consisted of PBMCs. These receptor sequences come from a man between 60 and 70 years old in good health and CMV-seropositive. CDR3s include the opening cysteine and the closing phenylalanine or tryptophan. A D gene is named only where the DNA matches it firmly.

D: TRBD1; V: TRBV9; J: TRBJ2-2; CDR3: CASSVVAGGGYWTGELFF
D: NA; V: TRBV6-5; J: TRBJ1-4; CDR3: CASSYAGTNEKLFF
D: NA; V: TRBV4-3; J: TRBJ1-5; CDR3: CASSQDPRQPQHF
D: TRBD1; V: TRBV5-4; J: TRBJ2-2; CDR3: CASSQTGDNTGELFF
D: TRBD1; V: TRBV7-2; J: TRBJ1-1; CDR3: CASSYPPGQTMNTEAFF
D: NA; V: TRBV6-1; J: TRBJ2-2; CDR3: CASTLGVHTGELFF
D: NA; V: TRBV7-9; J: TRBJ1-6; CDR3: CASSTRQGRNSPLHF
D: TRBD1; V: TRBV6-5; J: TRBJ2-7; CDR3: CASSDSGGSREQYF
D: NA; V: TRBV7-2; J: TRBJ2-1; CDR3: CASRPTRRSDEQFF
D: NA; V: TRBV6-6; J: TRBJ1-2; CDR3: CASSYHREGGYTF
D: TRBD1; V: TRBV11-1; J: TRBJ1-3; CDR3: CASSSPGTGSGNTIYF
D: NA; V: TRBV21-1; J: TRBJ1-6; CDR3: CASSIRDSYNSPLHF
D: TRBD1; V: TRBV5-1; J: TRBJ2-7; CDR3: CASSAWTGGGYEQYF
D: NA; V: TRBV6-6; J: TRBJ1-1; CDR3: CASSGLGGAGTEAFF
D: NA; V: TRBV18; J: TRBJ2-7; CDR3: CASSPLGDEQYF
D: NA; V: TRBV5-1; J: TRBJ2-6; CDR3: CASSLATGANVLTF
D: TRBD2; V: TRBV5-1; J: TRBJ2-3; CDR3: CASSLGLTASGASTDTQYF
D: NA; V: TRBV4-1; J: TRBJ1-4; CDR3: CASSQGEGPGEKLFF
D: TRBD2; V: TRBV7-8; J: TRBJ2-3; CDR3: CASSLALAGRTDTQYF
D: NA; V: TRBV5-6; J: TRBJ2-5; CDR3: CASSLSGTLETQYF
D: NA; V: TRBV19; J: TRBJ2-3; CDR3: CASSIGTSRSDTQYF
D: TRBD1; V: TRBV19; J: TRBJ1-2; CDR3: CASKVGLGTGVVSDGYTF
D: TRBD1; V: TRBV4-2; J: TRBJ1-3; CDR3: CASSQDKGQGSGNTIYF
D: NA; V: TRBV2; J: TRBJ2-2; CDR3: CASSRDFNTGELFF
D: TRBD1; V: TRBV12-5; J: TRBJ1-2; CDR3: CASGLVHQTGTGGGGYGYTF